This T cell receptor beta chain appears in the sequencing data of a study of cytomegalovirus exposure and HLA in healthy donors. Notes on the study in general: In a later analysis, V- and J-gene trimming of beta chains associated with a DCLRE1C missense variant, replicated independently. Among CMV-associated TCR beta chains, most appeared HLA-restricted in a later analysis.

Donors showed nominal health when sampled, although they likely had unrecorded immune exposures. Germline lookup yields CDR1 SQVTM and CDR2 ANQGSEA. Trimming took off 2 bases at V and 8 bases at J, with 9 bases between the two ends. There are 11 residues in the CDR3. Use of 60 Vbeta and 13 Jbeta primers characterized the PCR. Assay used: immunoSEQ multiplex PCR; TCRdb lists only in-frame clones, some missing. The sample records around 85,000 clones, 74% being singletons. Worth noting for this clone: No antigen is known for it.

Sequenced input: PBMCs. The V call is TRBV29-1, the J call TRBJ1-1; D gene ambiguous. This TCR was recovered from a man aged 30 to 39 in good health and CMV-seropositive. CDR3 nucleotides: TGCAGCGTTGAACCGGGGTCCGAAGCTTTCTTT. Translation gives CSVEPGSEAFF.